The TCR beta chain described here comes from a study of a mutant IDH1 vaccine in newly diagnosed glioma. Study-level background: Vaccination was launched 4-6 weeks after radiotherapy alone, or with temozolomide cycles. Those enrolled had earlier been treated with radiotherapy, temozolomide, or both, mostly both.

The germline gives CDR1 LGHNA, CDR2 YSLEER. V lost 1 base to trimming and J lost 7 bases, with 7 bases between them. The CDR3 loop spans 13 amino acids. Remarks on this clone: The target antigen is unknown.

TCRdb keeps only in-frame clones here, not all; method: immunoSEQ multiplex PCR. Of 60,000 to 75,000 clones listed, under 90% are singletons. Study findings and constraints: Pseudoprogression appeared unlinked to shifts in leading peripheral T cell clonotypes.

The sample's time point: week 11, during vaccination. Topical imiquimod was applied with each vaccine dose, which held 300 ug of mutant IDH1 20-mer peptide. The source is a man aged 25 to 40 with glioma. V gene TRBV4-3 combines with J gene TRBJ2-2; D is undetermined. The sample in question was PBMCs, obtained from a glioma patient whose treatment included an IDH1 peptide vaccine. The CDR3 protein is CASSQVVGGELFF. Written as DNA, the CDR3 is TGCGCCAGCAGCCAAGTCGTAGGCGGGGAGCTGTTTTTT.